This record concerns one TCR beta chain sequence. What it recognizes is unknown. PCR used 60 Vbeta primers and 13 Jbeta primers. As originally analysed: About 10 million shared chains were among some 75 million unique TCR beta chains counted in a later analysis. Profiled with immunoSEQ multiplex PCR; TCRdb holds only in-frame clones, not every one. V and J calls and clone size follow that table, whereas D and trimming were derived from the DNA. The sample consists of around 91,000 clones, around 78% of them appearing once. These data originate in a study of cytomegalovirus exposure and HLA in healthy donors. Whole-study results and caveats: CMV serostatus alone was available as immune exposure information. After further analysis at a later stage, around 17,000 TCR beta sequences were associated with HLA alleles at 0.05 false discovery rate.

This clonotype originated in a male donor in good health and CMV-seropositive. The specimen was PBMCs.

The CDR3 DNA is TGTGCCACCGCCTTGCGAGGGGGCGTGGGGGAAAAACTGTTTTTT. Translation gives CATALRGGVGEKLFF. This chain links TRBV5-4 with TRBJ1-4; 7 bases are shared with TRBD1. CDR3 length equals 15 residues. With 9 bases clipped from V and 8 bases from J, the junction kept 16 bases outside the gene matches. Germline CDR1 is SGHNT and CDR2 is YYREEE (reference sequence).